This paragraph reports one T cell receptor (beta chain). Patients newly diagnosed with hyperthyroidism, under 2 months' duration, were aged 18 to 65, the study reports. Transcripts of RNA were the source for amplifying TCR beta CDR3 regions. RT-PCR with HTBI primers came first, then second-round multiplex PCR. Using its own MiXCR run on the multiplex PCR reads, TCRdb lists one record per CDR3 protein. The sample holds roughly 600,000 distinct CDR3 sequences, approximately 37% seen once. The CDR3 totals 13 residues. V lost 3 bases to trimming and J lost 5 bases, with 10 bases between them. The sample originates from a study of Graves' ophthalmopathy and Graves' hyperthyroidism.

Source material: peripheral blood or thyroid tissue (not recorded which). The origin of this receptor is an adult man with Graves' hyperthyroidism. This chain uses TRBV12-3 or TRBV12-4 with TRBJ2-5; tentative D call: TRBD1 (5 bases). CDR3 DNA: TGTGCCAGCAGTTTGAGACAGCCGGAGACCCAGTACTTC. It is translated as CASSLRQPETQYF.